The rows below give T cell receptor beta chains drawn from one sample of a study of cytomegalovirus exposure and HLA in healthy donors. Data came from immunoSEQ multiplex PCR; TCRdb stores just in-frame clones and leaves some out. The sample records about 120,000 clones, about 80% being singletons. The sequencing sample was made of PBMCs. Receptors were obtained from a man aged 60-69 years in good health and CMV-seropositive. CDR3s include the opening cysteine and the closing phenylalanine or tryptophan. A D gene is named only where the DNA matches it firmly. Clone size is given for some rows only: seen once, a few or many times, or a class if the clone is expanded.

j_call: TRBJ2-1
v_call: TRBV7-3
d_call: TRBD2
clone_size: once
cdr3_nt: TGTGCCAGCAGCTTAACTGCCTCTCAACTAGCGGGGGCCACGGGGAATGAGCAGTTCTTC
cdr3_aa: CASSLTASQLAGATGNEQFF

j_call: TRBJ1-2
v_call: TRBV6-1
d_call: -
clone_size: -
cdr3_nt: TGTGCCAGCAGCCCCACAGTGAACTATGGCTACACCTTC
cdr3_aa: CASSPTVNYGYTF

j_call: TRBJ1-4
v_call: TRBV6-6
d_call: -
clone_size: -
cdr3_nt: TGTGCCAGCAGTTACTCGAACGGGGGTGTAAAACTGTTTTTT
cdr3_aa: CASSYSNGGVKLFF

j_call: TRBJ2-2
v_call: TRBV12-2
d_call: -
clone_size: -
cdr3_nt: TGTGCAAGTCGCTTGAGCCCCGATTGGGGGGGGGACACCGGGGAGCTGTTTTTT
cdr3_aa: CASRLSPDWGGDTGELFF

j_call: TRBJ2-3
v_call: TRBV5-4
d_call: -
clone_size: -
cdr3_nt: TGTGCCAGCAGCCCCCAGGGTAGGACAGATACGCAGTATTTT
cdr3_aa: CASSPQGRTDTQYF

j_call: TRBJ1-1
v_call: TRBV28
d_call: TRBD1
clone_size: -
cdr3_nt: TGTGCCAGCAGTTGGGGGACAGGGGTTGGCACTGAAGCTTTCTTT
cdr3_aa: CASSWGTGVGTEAFF

j_call: TRBJ2-2
v_call: TRBV19
d_call: TRBD2
clone_size: once
cdr3_nt: TGTGCCAGTAGTATAGGAGGGAGGGGCACCGGGGAGCTGTTTTTT
cdr3_aa: CASSIGGRGTGELFF

j_call: TRBJ2-1
v_call: TRBV7-2
d_call: -
clone_size: -
cdr3_nt: TGTGCCAGCAGCTTCCCGTACAATGAGCAGTTCTTC
cdr3_aa: CASSFPYNEQFF

j_call: TRBJ2-1
v_call: TRBV6-1
d_call: TRBD2
clone_size: -
cdr3_nt: TGTGCCAGCAGTGAATTCCAATGGAAGCGGGAGCCTTACAATGAGCAGTTCTTC
cdr3_aa: CASSEFQWKREPYNEQFF

j_call: TRBJ1-2
v_call: TRBV20-1
d_call: -
clone_size: -
cdr3_nt: TGCAGTCCCGGGACTGCGGGAGGCTACACCTTC
cdr3_aa: CSPGTAGGYTF

j_call: TRBJ2-5
v_call: TRBV5-4
d_call: -
clone_size: -
cdr3_nt: TGTGCCAGCAGCGATCTGCGGGAGACCCAGTACTTC
cdr3_aa: CASSDLRETQYF

j_call: TRBJ1-1
v_call: TRBV7-8
d_call: TRBD1
clone_size: few
cdr3_nt: TGTGCCAGCAGCTTCTACCTGGGGCCGGGACAGGAGAACACTGAAGCTTTCTTT
cdr3_aa: CASSFYLGPGQENTEAFF

j_call: TRBJ2-3
v_call: TRBV5-1
d_call: -
clone_size: -
cdr3_nt: TGCGCCAGCAGCTTGTGGGGCGCTAGCGGCACAGATACGCAGTATTTT
cdr3_aa: CASSLWGASGTDTQYF

j_call: TRBJ2-2
v_call: TRBV5-1
d_call: TRBD2
clone_size: -
cdr3_nt: TGCGCCAGCAGCCGAAGCGGGAGCGGGAACGGGGAGCTGTTTTTT
cdr3_aa: CASSRSGSGNGELFF

j_call: TRBJ1-1
v_call: TRBV5-1
d_call: -
clone_size: -
cdr3_nt: TGCGCCAGCAGCGGAACAGCGAACACTGAAGCTTTCTTT
cdr3_aa: CASSGTANTEAFF

j_call: TRBJ2-7
v_call: TRBV10-3
d_call: TRBD2
clone_size: once
cdr3_nt: TGTGCCATCAGTGTAAGGGCGGGAGGCGAGCAGTACTTC
cdr3_aa: CAISVRAGGEQYF

j_call: TRBJ2-3
v_call: TRBV20-1
d_call: -
clone_size: -
cdr3_nt: TGCAGTGCCTATACAGATACGCAGTATTTT
cdr3_aa: CSAYTDTQYF

j_call: TRBJ1-1
v_call: TRBV19
d_call: -
clone_size: -
cdr3_nt: TGTGCCAGTAGTGGGGGCCGGGCAGTCACTGAAGCTTTCTTT
cdr3_aa: CASSGGRAVTEAFF

j_call: TRBJ2-2
v_call: TRBV27
d_call: -
clone_size: -
cdr3_nt: TGTGCCAGCAGTTATCGAGGCGGGGAGCTGTTTTTT
cdr3_aa: CASSYRGGELFF

j_call: TRBJ2-7
v_call: TRBV9
d_call: -
clone_size: -
cdr3_nt: TGTGCCAGCAGCGTCGGGACAACGTCGTGGGAGCAGTACTTC
cdr3_aa: CASSVGTTSWEQYF

j_call: TRBJ1-1
v_call: TRBV7-8
d_call: TRBD1
clone_size: -
cdr3_nt: TGTGCCAGCAGCCCCCAGGGGGCGGCGGCCACTGAAGCTTTCTTT
cdr3_aa: CASSPQGAAATEAFF

j_call: TRBJ2-2
v_call: TRBV7-8
d_call: -
clone_size: few
cdr3_nt: TGTGCCAGCAGCTCCCTTGACAGCACCGGGGAGCTGTTTTTT
cdr3_aa: CASSSLDSTGELFF

j_call: TRBJ2-7
v_call: TRBV6-1
d_call: TRBD2
clone_size: -
cdr3_nt: TGTGCCAGCAGCCGCACTAGCGAAAGCTCCTACGAGCAGTACTTC
cdr3_aa: CASSRTSESSYEQYF

j_call: TRBJ2-3
v_call: TRBV6-5
d_call: -
clone_size: -
cdr3_nt: TGTGCCAGCAGCCTTTGGGCTAGCAGCACAGATACGCAGTATTTT
cdr3_aa: CASSLWASSTDTQYF

j_call: TRBJ1-2
v_call: TRBV9
d_call: TRBD1
clone_size: -
cdr3_nt: TGTGCCAGCAGCGCGACAGGGGAGGTTAGTGGCTACACCTTC
cdr3_aa: CASSATGEVSGYTF

j_call: TRBJ2-1
v_call: TRBV7-8
d_call: -
clone_size: -
cdr3_nt: TGTGCCAGCAGCTTTGGGACTCTCAATGAGCAGTTCTTC
cdr3_aa: CASSFGTLNEQFF

j_call: TRBJ1-3
v_call: TRBV29-1
d_call: TRBD1
clone_size: -
cdr3_nt: TGCAGCGTCTCGGGACAGCGGCGCGACGCCATATATTTT
cdr3_aa: CSVSGQRRDAIYF